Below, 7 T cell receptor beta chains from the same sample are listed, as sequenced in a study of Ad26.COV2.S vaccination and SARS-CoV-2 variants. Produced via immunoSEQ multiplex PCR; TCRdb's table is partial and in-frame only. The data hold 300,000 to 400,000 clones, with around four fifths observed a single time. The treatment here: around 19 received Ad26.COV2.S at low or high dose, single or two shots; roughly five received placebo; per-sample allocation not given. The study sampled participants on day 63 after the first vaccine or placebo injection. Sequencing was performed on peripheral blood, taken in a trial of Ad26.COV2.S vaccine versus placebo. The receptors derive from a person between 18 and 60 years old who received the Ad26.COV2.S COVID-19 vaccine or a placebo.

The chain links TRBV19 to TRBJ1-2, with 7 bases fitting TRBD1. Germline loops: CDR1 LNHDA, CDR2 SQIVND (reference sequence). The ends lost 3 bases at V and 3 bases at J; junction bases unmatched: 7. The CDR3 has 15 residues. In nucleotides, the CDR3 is TGTGCCAGTAGTATTGGTAGGGGGCTCGACTATGGCTACACCTTC. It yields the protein CASSIGRGLDYGYTF.

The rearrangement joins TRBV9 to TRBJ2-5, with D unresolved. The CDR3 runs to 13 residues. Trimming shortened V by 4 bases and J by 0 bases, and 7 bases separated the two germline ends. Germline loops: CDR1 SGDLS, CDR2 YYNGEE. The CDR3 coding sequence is TGTGCCAGCAGCAGGAGCTACCAAGAGACCCAGTACTTC. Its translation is CASSRSYQETQYF.

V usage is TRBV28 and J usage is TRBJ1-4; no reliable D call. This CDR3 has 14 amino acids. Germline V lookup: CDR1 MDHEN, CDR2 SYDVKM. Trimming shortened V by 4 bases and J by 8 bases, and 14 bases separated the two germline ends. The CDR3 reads CASSSSPRNEKLFF. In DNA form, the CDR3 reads TGTGCCAGCAGTTCCTCCCCGCGGAACGAAAAACTGTTTTTT.

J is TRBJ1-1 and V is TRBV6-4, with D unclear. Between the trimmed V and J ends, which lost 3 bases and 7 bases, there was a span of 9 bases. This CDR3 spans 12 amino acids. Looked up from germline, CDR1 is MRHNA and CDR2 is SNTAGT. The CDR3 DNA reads TGTGCCAGCAGTGAAGCAGGTGGTGAAGCTTTCTTT. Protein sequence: CASSEAGGEAFF.

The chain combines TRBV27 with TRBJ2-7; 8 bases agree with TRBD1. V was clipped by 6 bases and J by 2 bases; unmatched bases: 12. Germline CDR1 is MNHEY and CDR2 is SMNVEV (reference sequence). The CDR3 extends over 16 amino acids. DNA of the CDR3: TGTGCCAGCAGCCACCTCGGGCAGGGGGCAACCTACGAGCAGTACTTC. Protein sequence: CASSHLGQGATYEQYF.

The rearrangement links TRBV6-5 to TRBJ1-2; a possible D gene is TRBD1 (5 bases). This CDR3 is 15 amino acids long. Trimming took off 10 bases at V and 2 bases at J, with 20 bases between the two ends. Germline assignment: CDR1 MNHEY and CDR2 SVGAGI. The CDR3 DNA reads TGTGCCACCCGAACTGGGCAGGGTGGGAACTATGGCTACACCTTC. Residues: CATRTGQGGNYGYTF.

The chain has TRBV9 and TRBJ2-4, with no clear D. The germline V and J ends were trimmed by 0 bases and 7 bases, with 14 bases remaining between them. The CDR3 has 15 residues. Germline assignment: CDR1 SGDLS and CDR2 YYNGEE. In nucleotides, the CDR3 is TGTGCCAGCAGCGTAGGAAGTAGGACGGAGAACATTCAGTACTTC. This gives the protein CASSVGSRTENIQYF.